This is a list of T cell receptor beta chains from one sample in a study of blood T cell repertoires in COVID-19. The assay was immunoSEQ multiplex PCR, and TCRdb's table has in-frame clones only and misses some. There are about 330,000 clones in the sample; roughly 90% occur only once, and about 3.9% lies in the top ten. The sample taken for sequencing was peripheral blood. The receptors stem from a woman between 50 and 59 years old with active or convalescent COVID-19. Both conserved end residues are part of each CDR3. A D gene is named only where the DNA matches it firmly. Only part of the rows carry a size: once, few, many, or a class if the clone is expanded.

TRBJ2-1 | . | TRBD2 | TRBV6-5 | CASRKLAGALNEQFF | TGTGCCAGCAGGAAACTAGCGGGGGCCTTAAATGAGCAGTTCTTC
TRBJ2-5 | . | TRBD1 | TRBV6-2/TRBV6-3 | CASSYYYRGETQYF | TGTGCCAGCAGTTACTATTACAGGGGAGAGACCCAGTACTTC
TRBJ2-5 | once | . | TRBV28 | CASGGTGETQYF | TGTGCCAGCGGAGGGACTGGAGAGACCCAGTACTTC
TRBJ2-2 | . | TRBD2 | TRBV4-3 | CASSQELGLPAGGHTGELFF | TGCGCCAGCAGCCAAGAGTTAGGCCTCCCAGCGGGGGGCCACACCGGGGAGCTGTTTTTT
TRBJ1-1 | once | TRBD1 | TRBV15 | CATSRPTGETEAFF | TGTGCCACCAGCAGGCCCACAGGGGAGACTGAAGCTTTCTTT
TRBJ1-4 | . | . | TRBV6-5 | CASSRTGSGEKLFF | TGTGCCAGCAGCCGAACAGGGTCGGGTGAAAAACTGTTTTTT
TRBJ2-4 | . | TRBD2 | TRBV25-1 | CASSESSGGLIAKNIQYF | TGTGCCAGCAGTGAATCTAGCGGGGGACTCATAGCCAAAAACATTCAGTACTTC
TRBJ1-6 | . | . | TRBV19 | CASSPTVSSYNSPLHF | TGTGCCAGTAGTCCAACCGTCAGCTCCTATAATTCACCCCTCCACTTT
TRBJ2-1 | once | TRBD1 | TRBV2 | CASTDRVSEQFF | TGTGCCAGCACAGACAGGGTGAGTGAGCAGTTCTTC
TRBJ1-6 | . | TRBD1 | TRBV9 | CASSEGQGGFNSPLHF | TGTGCCAGCAGCGAGGGACAGGGGGGGTTTAATTCACCCCTCCACTTT
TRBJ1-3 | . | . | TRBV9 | CASSVASEGRSGNTIYF | TGTGCCAGCAGCGTAGCTAGCGAGGGGCGCTCTGGAAACACCATATATTTT
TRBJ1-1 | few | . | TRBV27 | CASSLRGRNTEAFF | TGTGCCAGCAGTCTTCGGGGAAGGAACACTGAAGCTTTCTTT
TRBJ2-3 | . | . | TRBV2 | CASSEDEGWGDTQYF | TGTGCCAGCAGTGAAGATGAGGGTTGGGGAGATACGCAGTATTTT
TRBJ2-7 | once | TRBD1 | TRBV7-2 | CASSLGTGTAYEQYF | TGTGCCAGCAGCTTAGGTACCGGGACAGCCTACGAGCAGTACTTC
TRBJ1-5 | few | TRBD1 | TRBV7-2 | CASSLSGQGAYQPQHF | TGTGCCAGCAGCTTAAGTGGCCAGGGGGCCTACCAGCCCCAGCATTTT
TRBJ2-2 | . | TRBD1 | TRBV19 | CASSPLGTGVRGELFF | TGTGCCAGTAGTCCCCTCGGGACAGGGGTCAGGGGGGAGCTGTTTTTT
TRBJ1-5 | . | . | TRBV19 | CASTTSQGPEPQHF | TGTGCCAGTACCACGTCACAGGGCCCGGAGCCCCAGCATTTT
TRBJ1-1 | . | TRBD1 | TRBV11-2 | CASSLAGQLNTEAFF | TGTGCCAGCAGCTTAGCGGGACAGCTGAACACTGAAGCTTTCTTT
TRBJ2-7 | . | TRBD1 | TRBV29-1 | CSVEYRGAYEQYF | TGCAGCGTGGAATACAGGGGAGCCTACGAGCAGTACTTC
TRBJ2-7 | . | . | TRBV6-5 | CASSYKRETAYTQYF | TGTGCCAGCAGCTATAAGAGAGAGACAGCCTATACCCAGTACTTC
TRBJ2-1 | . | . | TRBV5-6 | CASSFWIGAGYNEQFF | TGTGCCAGCAGCTTCTGGATTGGGGCCGGCTACAATGAGCAGTTCTTC
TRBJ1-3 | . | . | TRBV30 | CACKTGSSGNTIYF | TGTGCCTGTAAAACAGGGAGCTCTGGAAACACCATATATTTT
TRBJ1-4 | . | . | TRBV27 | CASSFSGSGEKLFF | TGTGCCAGCAGTTTCTCTGGGTCGGGTGAAAAACTGTTTTTT
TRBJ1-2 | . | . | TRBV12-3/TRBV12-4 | CASSRGAPYGYTF | TGTGCCAGCAGCCGCGGGGCCCCCTATGGCTACACCTTC
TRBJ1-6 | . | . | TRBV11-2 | CASSPQGLYNSPLHF | TGTGCCAGCAGCCCCCAGGGACTTTATAATTCACCCCTCCACTTT
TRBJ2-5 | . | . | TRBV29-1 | CSVEDLGSVETQYF | TGCAGCGTTGAAGATCTGGGGAGTGTGGAGACCCAGTACTTC
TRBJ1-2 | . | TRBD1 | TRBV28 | CASSFGTVNYGYTF | TGTGCCAGCAGTTTCGGGACAGTCAACTATGGCTACACCTTC
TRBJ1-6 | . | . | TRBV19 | CASSVNRYSPLHF | TGTGCCAGTAGCGTAAACAGGTATTCACCCCTCCACTTT